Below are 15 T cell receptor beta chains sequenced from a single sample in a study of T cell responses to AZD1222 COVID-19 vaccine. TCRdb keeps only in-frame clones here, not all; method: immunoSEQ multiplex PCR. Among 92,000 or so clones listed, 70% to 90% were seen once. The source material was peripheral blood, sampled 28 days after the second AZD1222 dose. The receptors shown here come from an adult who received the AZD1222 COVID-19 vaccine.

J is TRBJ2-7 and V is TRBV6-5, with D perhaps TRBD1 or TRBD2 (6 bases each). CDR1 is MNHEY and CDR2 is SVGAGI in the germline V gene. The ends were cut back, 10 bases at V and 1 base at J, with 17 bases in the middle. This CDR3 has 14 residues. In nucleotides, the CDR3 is TGTGCCACGGCGGGACACCTGTCATCCTACGAGCAGTACTTC. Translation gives CATAGHLSSYEQYF.

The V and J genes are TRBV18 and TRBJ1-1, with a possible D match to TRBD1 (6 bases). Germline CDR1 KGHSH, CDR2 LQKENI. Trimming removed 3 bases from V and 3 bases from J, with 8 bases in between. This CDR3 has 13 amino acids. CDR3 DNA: TGTGCCAGCTCACCTAAGGGGGACACTGAAGCTTTCTTT. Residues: CASSPKGDTEAFF.

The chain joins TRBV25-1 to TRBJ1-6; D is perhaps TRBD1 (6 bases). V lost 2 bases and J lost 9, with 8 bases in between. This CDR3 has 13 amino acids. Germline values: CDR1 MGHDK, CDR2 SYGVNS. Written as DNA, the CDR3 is TGTGCCAGCAGTGAAACAGGGAGTTCACCCCTCCACTTT. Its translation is CASSETGSSPLHF.

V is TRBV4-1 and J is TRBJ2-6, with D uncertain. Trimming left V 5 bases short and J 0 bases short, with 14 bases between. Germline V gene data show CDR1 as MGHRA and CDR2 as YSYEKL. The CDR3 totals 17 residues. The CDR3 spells CASSTQVGISGANVLTF. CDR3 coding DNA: TGCGCCAGCAGCACCCAAGTGGGGATCTCTGGGGCCAACGTCCTGACTTTC.

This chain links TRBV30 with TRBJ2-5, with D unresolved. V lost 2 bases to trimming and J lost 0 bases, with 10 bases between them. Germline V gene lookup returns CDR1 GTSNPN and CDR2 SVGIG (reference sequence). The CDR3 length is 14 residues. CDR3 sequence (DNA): TGTGCCTGGAGTCTGGGGTCAAACCAAGAGACCCAGTACTTC. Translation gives CAWSLGSNQETQYF.

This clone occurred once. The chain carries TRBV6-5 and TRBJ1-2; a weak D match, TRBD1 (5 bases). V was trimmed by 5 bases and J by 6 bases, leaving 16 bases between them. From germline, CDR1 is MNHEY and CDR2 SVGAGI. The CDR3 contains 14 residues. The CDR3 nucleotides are TGTGCCAGCAGTCGACGGAGGGGATTGGATGGCTACACCTTC. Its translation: CASSRRRGLDGYTF.

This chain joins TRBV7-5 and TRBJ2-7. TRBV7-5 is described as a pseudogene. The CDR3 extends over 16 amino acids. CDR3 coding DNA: TGTGCCAGAAGCCGTACCGGGCGTAGGGTCTCCTACGAGCAGTACTTC. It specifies CARSRTGRRVSYEQYF.

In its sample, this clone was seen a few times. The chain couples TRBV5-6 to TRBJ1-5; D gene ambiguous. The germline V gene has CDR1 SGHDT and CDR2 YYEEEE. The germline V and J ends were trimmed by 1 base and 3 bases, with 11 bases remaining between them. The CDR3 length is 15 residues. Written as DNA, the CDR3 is TGTGCCAGCAGCTTGTTATCAGCTACCAATCAGCCCCAGCATTTT. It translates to CASSLLSATNQPQHF.

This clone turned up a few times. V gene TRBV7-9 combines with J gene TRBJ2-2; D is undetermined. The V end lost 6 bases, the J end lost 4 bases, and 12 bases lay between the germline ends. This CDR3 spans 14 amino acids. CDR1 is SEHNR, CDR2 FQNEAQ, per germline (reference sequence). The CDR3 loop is CASRVGWTTGELFF. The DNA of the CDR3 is TGTGCCAGCAGGGTAGGGTGGACCACCGGGGAGCTGTTTTTT.

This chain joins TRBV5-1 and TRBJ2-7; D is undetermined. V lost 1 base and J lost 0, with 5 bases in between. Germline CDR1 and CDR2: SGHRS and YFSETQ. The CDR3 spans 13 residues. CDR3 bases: TGCGCCAGCAGCTTGACGGACTCCTACGAGCAGTACTTC. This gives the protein CASSLTDSYEQYF.

The CDR3 here is CASSGGGLLGYTF. CDR3 nucleotide sequence: TGTGCCAGCAGTGGAGGGGGCCTCTTAGGCTACACCTTC. The J gene is TRBJ1-2, the V gene TRBV27; 7 positions match TRBD1. The length of the CDR3 is 13 residues. Germline V lookup: CDR1 MNHEY, CDR2 SMNVEV (reference sequence). The V and J ends lost 5 bases and 8 bases, in that order; junction bases with no gene match: 8.

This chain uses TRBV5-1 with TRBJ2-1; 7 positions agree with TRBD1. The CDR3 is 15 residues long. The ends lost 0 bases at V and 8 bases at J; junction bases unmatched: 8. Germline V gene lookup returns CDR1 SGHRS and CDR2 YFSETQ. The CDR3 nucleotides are TGCGCCAGCAGCTTGGACGCGACAGGGTCTGATGAGCAGTTCTTC. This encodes CASSLDATGSDEQFF.

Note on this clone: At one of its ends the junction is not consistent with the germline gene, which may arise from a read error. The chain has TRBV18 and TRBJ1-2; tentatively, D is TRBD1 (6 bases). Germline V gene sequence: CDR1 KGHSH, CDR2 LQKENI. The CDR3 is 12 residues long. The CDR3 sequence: CASSPLGGGYTF. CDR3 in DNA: TGTGCCAGCTCCCCACTAGGGGGTGGCTACACCTTC.

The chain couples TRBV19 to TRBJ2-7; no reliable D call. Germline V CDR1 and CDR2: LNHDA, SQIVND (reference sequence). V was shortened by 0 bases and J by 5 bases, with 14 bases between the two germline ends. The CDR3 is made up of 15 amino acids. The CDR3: CASSIDGELADEQYF. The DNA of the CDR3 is TGTGCCAGTAGTATAGATGGCGAGCTCGCGGACGAGCAGTACTTC.

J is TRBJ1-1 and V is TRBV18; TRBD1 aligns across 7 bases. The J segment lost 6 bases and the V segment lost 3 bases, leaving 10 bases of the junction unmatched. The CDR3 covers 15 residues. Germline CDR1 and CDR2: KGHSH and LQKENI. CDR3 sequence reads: CASSPRQGGSAEAFF. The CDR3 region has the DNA TGTGCCAGCTCACCCAGACAGGGAGGTTCGGCTGAAGCTTTCTTT.